Listed below are T cell receptor beta chains from one sample, sequenced in a study of Ad26.COV2.S vaccination and SARS-CoV-2 variants. Some clones are missing from TCRdb's copy, which holds only in-frame ones; the method was immunoSEQ multiplex PCR. The table shows more than 350,000 clones, with approximately 92% occurring only once. This sample comprised peripheral blood, obtained in a trial of Ad26.COV2.S vaccine versus placebo. Receptor source: a person between 18 and 65 years old who received the Ad26.COV2.S COVID-19 vaccine or a placebo. The CDR3 runs from the conserved cysteine through the conserved F or W. A D gene is named only where the DNA matches it firmly. Size is omitted from some rows. Given values are once, few, many or a class for expanded clones.

clone_size: -
j_call: TRBJ2-1
d_call: -
v_call: TRBV20-1
cdr3_aa: CSASRRGNEQFF
cdr3_nt: TGCAGTGCTAGTCGAAGAGGGAATGAGCAGTTCTTC

clone_size: -
j_call: TRBJ1-6
d_call: -
v_call: TRBV6-5
cdr3_aa: CASSYGGNYNSPLHF
cdr3_nt: TGTGCCAGCAGTTACGGAGGGAACTATAATTCACCCCTCCACTTT

clone_size: -
j_call: TRBJ1-6
d_call: -
v_call: TRBV30
cdr3_aa: CAWSLGRQSSYNSPLHF
cdr3_nt: TGTGCCTGGAGTTTGGGCCGTCAGAGCTCCTATAATTCACCCCTCCACTTT

clone_size: -
j_call: TRBJ1-2
d_call: TRBD1
v_call: TRBV12-3/TRBV12-4
cdr3_aa: CASSLTGEYGYTF
cdr3_nt: TGTGCCAGCAGTTTAACAGGGGAGTACGGCTACACCTTC

clone_size: once
j_call: TRBJ1-6
d_call: -
v_call: TRBV5-8
cdr3_aa: CASSQSVLNSPLHF
cdr3_nt: TGTGCCAGCAGCCAGTCAGTGCTTAATTCACCCCTCCACTTT

clone_size: -
j_call: TRBJ1-5
d_call: -
v_call: TRBV6-5
cdr3_aa: CASSRVLMSNQPQHF
cdr3_nt: TGTGCCAGTAGCAGGGTACTAATGAGCAATCAGCCCCAGCATTTT

clone_size: -
j_call: TRBJ1-1
d_call: TRBD1
v_call: TRBV5-4
cdr3_aa: CASIQGGGTEAFF
cdr3_nt: TGTGCCAGCATCCAGGGGGGGGGCACTGAAGCTTTCTTT

clone_size: -
j_call: TRBJ1-1
d_call: -
v_call: TRBV25-1
cdr3_aa: CASSDTPVSGGYAFF
cdr3_nt: TGTGCCAGCAGTGATACCCCCGTCAGCGGGGGATATGCTTTCTTT

clone_size: -
j_call: TRBJ1-5
d_call: TRBD1
v_call: TRBV30
cdr3_aa: CAWTTGLDQPQHF
cdr3_nt: TGTGCCTGGACGACAGGGCTCGATCAGCCCCAGCATTTT

clone_size: -
j_call: TRBJ1-2
d_call: -
v_call: TRBV27
cdr3_aa: CASSLVSGSGGYTF
cdr3_nt: TGTGCCAGCAGTTTAGTATCAGGGTCTGGAGGCTACACCTTC

clone_size: -
j_call: TRBJ2-5
d_call: -
v_call: TRBV19
cdr3_aa: CASSMGWMGLATAQETQYF
cdr3_nt: TGTGCCAGTAGTATGGGGTGGATGGGGCTAGCAACTGCCCAAGAGACCCAGTACTTC

clone_size: -
j_call: TRBJ2-7
d_call: TRBD1
v_call: TRBV7-9
cdr3_aa: CASSLGGQVEQYF
cdr3_nt: TGTGCCAGCAGCTTAGGTGGACAGGTCGAGCAGTACTTC

clone_size: few
j_call: TRBJ1-1
d_call: TRBD1
v_call: TRBV2
cdr3_aa: CASREGTVEAFF
cdr3_nt: TGTGCCAGCAGGGAAGGGACAGTTGAAGCTTTCTTT

clone_size: -
j_call: TRBJ2-3
d_call: -
v_call: TRBV6-5
cdr3_aa: CASSYSPGLSVTQYF
cdr3_nt: TGTGCCAGCAGTTACTCGCCGGGACTCTCAGTTACGCAGTATTTT

clone_size: -
j_call: TRBJ2-3
d_call: TRBD2
v_call: TRBV5-6
cdr3_aa: CASSTLAENTDTQYF
cdr3_nt: TGTGCCAGCAGCACCCTAGCGGAAAACACAGATACGCAGTATTTT

clone_size: -
j_call: TRBJ1-1
d_call: -
v_call: TRBV5-6
cdr3_aa: CASSFLGEEDTEAFF
cdr3_nt: TGTGCCAGCAGCTTTCTAGGAGAGGAAGACACTGAAGCTTTCTTT

clone_size: -
j_call: TRBJ2-3
d_call: TRBD2
v_call: TRBV2
cdr3_aa: CASSESAAGGLDTQYF
cdr3_nt: TGTGCCAGCAGTGAATCGGCGGCGGGAGGGTTAGATACGCAGTATTTT

clone_size: -
j_call: TRBJ2-1
d_call: TRBD2
v_call: TRBV5-1
cdr3_aa: CASSRWTSGTNEQFF
cdr3_nt: TGCGCCAGCAGCCGCTGGACTAGCGGGACAAATGAGCAGTTCTTC

clone_size: -
j_call: TRBJ2-7
d_call: TRBD2
v_call: TRBV19
cdr3_aa: CASSPGLAGGHEQYF
cdr3_nt: TGTGCCAGTAGTCCCGGACTAGCGGGAGGCCACGAGCAGTACTTC

clone_size: -
j_call: TRBJ1-1
d_call: -
v_call: TRBV7-2
cdr3_aa: CASSLDFPRDTEAFF
cdr3_nt: TGTGCCAGCAGCTTAGATTTTCCCAGGGACACTGAAGCTTTCTTT

clone_size: once
j_call: TRBJ1-1
d_call: -
v_call: TRBV5-8
cdr3_aa: CASREQPGPLRAFF
cdr3_nt: TGTGCCAGCAGGGAACAACCGGGCCCTTTGCGAGCTTTCTTT

clone_size: -
j_call: TRBJ1-2
d_call: -
v_call: TRBV7-2
cdr3_aa: CASSLALGGRDYGYTF
cdr3_nt: TGTGCCAGCAGCTTAGCGCTCGGGGGGCGCGACTATGGCTACACCTTC

clone_size: -
j_call: TRBJ1-1
d_call: -
v_call: TRBV5-5
cdr3_aa: CASSLYIIGAGSLNTEAFF
cdr3_nt: TGTGCCAGCAGCTTGTATATTATCGGGGCAGGGAGTTTGAACACTGAAGCTTTCTTT

clone_size: -
j_call: TRBJ1-4
d_call: TRBD1
v_call: TRBV14
cdr3_aa: CASSQVKTGGEKLFF
cdr3_nt: TGTGCCAGCAGCCAAGTTAAAACAGGGGGTGAAAAACTGTTTTTT

clone_size: -
j_call: TRBJ1-1
d_call: TRBD1
v_call: TRBV27
cdr3_aa: CASSYLGTGNTEAFF
cdr3_nt: TGTGCCAGCAGTTATCTGGGGACAGGGAACACTGAAGCTTTCTTT

clone_size: once
j_call: TRBJ1-1
d_call: -
v_call: TRBV5-4
cdr3_aa: CASSLGAGSTEAFF
cdr3_nt: TGTGCCAGCAGCTTGGGGGCAGGGAGCACTGAAGCTTTCTTT

clone_size: -
j_call: TRBJ1-2
d_call: -
v_call: TRBV11-2
cdr3_aa: CASSFTGDSYGYTF
cdr3_nt: TGTGCCAGCAGTTTTACAGGCGACTCCTATGGCTACACCTTC

clone_size: -
j_call: TRBJ2-7
d_call: TRBD1
v_call: TRBV4-1
cdr3_aa: CASSQGDRGLEQYF
cdr3_nt: TGCGCCAGCAGCCAAGGGGACAGGGGCCTCGAGCAGTACTTC

clone_size: -
j_call: TRBJ2-5
d_call: -
v_call: TRBV13
cdr3_aa: CASSWGPRTQETQYF
cdr3_nt: TGTGCCAGCAGCTGGGGCCCGCGCACCCAAGAGACCCAGTACTTC

clone_size: -
j_call: TRBJ2-5
d_call: TRBD2
v_call: TRBV3-1/TRBV3-2
cdr3_aa: CASGLAGGETQYF
cdr3_nt: TGTGCCAGCGGACTAGCGGGAGGAGAGACCCAGTACTTC

clone_size: -
j_call: TRBJ2-7
d_call: -
v_call: TRBV9
cdr3_aa: CASSHKWGKRLQYTYEQYF
cdr3_nt: TGTGCCAGCAGCCATAAATGGGGTAAAAGACTACAGTACACCTACGAGCAGTACTTC

clone_size: -
j_call: TRBJ1-2
d_call: -
v_call: TRBV6-5
cdr3_aa: CASKTEINYGYTF
cdr3_nt: TGTGCCAGCAAGACCGAGATTAACTATGGCTACACCTTC

clone_size: -
j_call: TRBJ2-1
d_call: TRBD2
v_call: TRBV2
cdr3_aa: CASSHLAGANEQFF
cdr3_nt: TGTGCCAGCAGCCATTTAGCGGGAGCGAATGAGCAGTTCTTC